The present T cell receptor (beta chain) was sequenced within a study of OX40 agonist ivuxolimab in advanced cancers. For the study at large: Averaging roughly 60 years in age, with a range of roughly 23 to 80, the cohort was about 86% male. Earlier treatment with anti-PD-1, anti-PD-L1 or anti-CTLA-4 was permitted, and 35% to 45% had received some.

Study-level results: Within 6 weeks, CD4+ and CD8+ blood T cells expanded clonally at 0.1 to 3.0 mg/kg.

There are 17 residues in the CDR3. Germline V gene data show CDR1 as SGHRS and CDR2 as YFSETQ. V was clipped by 3 bases and J by 6 bases; unmatched bases: 10. This clone was seen only a few times. What it binds is not known. Systemic immunosuppression or autoimmune disease history was grounds to exclude patients. Libraries were prepared by immunoSEQ multiplex PCR; TCRdb keeps only in-frame clonotypes and omits some of them. The repertoire consists of more than 60,000 clones, with approximately 90% occurring once and the leading ten covering around 1.2%. The chain combines TRBV5-1 with TRBJ1-6, with TRBD1 identical over 9 bases. This clonotype was sampled from an adult with an advanced solid tumor such as melanoma, head and neck, liver or kidney cancer. The sample in question was CD4+ or CD8+ T cells sorted from blood, obtained in a trial of the OX40 agonist ivuxolimab. The CDR3 reads CASSSGPTTGGNSPLHF. As DNA, the CDR3 is TGCGCCAGCAGCTCCGGGCCAACGACAGGGGGTAATTCACCCCTCCACTTT.